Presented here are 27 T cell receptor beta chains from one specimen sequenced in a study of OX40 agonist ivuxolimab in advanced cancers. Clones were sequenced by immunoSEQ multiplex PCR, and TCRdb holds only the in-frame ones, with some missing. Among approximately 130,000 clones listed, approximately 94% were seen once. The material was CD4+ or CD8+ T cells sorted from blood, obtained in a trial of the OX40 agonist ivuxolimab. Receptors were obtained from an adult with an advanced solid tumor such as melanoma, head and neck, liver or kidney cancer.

CDR3 in DNA: TGTGCCAGTGGGACAGGGGGCCCTAATCAGCCCCAGCATTTT. It yields the protein CASGTGGPNQPQHF. The genes are TRBV19 and TRBJ1-5, with TRBD1 identical over 12 bases. V gave up 8 bases and J gave up 4 bases; unmatched junction bases: 3. Germline V gene sequence: CDR1 LNHDA, CDR2 SQIVND (reference sequence). The CDR3 extends over 14 amino acids.

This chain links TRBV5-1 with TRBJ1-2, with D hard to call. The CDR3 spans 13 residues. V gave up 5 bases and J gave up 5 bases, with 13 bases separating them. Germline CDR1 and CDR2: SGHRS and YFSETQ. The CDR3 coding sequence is TGCGCCAGCAGGGGCACCGAGGCTTATGGCTACACCTTC. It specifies CASRGTEAYGYTF.

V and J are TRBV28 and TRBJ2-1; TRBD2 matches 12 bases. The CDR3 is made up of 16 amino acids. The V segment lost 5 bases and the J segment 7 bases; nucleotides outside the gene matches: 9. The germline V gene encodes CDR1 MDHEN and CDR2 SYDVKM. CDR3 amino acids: CASSTTGTSGLNEQFF. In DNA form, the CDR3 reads TGTGCCAGCAGTACCACCGGGACTAGCGGGCTTAATGAGCAGTTCTTC.

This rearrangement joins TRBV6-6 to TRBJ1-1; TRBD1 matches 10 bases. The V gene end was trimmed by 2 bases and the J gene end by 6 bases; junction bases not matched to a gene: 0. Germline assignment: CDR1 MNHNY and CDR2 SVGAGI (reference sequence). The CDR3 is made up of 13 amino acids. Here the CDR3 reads CASSYGTGAEAFF. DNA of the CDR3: TGTGCCAGCAGTTACGGGACAGGGGCTGAAGCTTTCTTT.

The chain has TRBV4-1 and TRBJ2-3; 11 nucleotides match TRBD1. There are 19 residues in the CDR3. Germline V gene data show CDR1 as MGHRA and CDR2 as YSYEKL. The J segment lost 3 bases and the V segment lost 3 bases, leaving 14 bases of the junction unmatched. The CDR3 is CASSHLRVHGQGATDTQYF. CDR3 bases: TGCGCCAGCAGCCACCTAAGAGTACATGGACAGGGGGCAACAGATACGCAGTATTTT.

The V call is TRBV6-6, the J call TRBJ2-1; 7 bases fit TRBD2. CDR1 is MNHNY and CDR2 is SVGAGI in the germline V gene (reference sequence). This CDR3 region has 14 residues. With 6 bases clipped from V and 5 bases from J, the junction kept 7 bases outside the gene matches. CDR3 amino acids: CASRWGGENNEQFF. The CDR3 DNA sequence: TGTGCCAGCAGATGGGGGGGGGAGAACAATGAGCAGTTCTTC.

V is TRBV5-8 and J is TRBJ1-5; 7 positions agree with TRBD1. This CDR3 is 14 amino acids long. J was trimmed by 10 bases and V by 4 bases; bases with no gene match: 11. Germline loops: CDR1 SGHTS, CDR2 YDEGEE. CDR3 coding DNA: TGTGCCAGCAGCGTGGGACAGTCGCCGTCACCCCAGCATTTT. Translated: CASSVGQSPSPQHF.

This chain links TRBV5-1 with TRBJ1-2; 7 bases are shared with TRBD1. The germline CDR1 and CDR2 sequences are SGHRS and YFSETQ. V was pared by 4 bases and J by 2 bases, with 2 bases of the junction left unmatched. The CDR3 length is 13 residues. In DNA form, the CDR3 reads TGCGCCAGCAGCGAGGACAGGAACTATGGCTACACCTTC. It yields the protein CASSEDRNYGYTF.

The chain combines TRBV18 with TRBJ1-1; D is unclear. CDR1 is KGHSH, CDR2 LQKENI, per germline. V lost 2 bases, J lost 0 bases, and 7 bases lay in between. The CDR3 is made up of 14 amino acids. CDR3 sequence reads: CASSPTSMNTEAFF. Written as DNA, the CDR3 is TGTGCCAGCTCACCAACATCCATGAACACTGAAGCTTTCTTT.

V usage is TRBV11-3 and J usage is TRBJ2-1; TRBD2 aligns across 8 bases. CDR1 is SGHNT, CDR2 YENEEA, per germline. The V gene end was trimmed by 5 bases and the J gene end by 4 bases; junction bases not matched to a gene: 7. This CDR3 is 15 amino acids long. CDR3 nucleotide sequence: TGTGCCAGCAGCCTAAGGCGGGGGGATTACAATGAGCAGTTCTTC. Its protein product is CASSLRRGDYNEQFF.

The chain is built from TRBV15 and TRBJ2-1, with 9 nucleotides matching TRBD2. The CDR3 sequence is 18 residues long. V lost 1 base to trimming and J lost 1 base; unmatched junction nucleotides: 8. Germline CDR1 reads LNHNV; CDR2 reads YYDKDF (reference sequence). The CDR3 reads CATSRVGGRAVSYNEQFF. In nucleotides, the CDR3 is TGTGCCACCAGCAGAGTAGGCGGGAGGGCCGTATCCTACAATGAGCAGTTCTTC.

The CDR3 loop is CASSQHPRNTEAFF. The CDR3, as DNA: TGTGCCAGCAGCCAACATCCTCGGAACACTGAAGCTTTCTTT. This rearrangement joins TRBV9 to TRBJ1-1; D is unresolved. This CDR3 has 14 residues. Germline V gene sequence: CDR1 SGDLS, CDR2 YYNGEE. V was trimmed by 4 bases and J by 1 base, leaving 11 bases between them.

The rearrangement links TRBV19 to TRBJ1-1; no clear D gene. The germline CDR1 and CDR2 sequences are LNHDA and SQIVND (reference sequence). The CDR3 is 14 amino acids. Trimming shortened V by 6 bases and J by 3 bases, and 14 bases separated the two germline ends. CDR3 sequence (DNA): TGTGCCAGTAGACGGACGGTGAGGGACACTGAAGCTTTCTTT. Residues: CASRRTVRDTEAFF.

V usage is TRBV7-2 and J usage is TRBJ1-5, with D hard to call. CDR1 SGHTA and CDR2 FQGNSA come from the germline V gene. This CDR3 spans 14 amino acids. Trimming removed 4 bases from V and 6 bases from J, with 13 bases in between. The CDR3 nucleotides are TGTGCCAGCAGCTCGGGCCAGCGGGGTCAGCCCCAGCATTTT. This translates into CASSSGQRGQPQHF.

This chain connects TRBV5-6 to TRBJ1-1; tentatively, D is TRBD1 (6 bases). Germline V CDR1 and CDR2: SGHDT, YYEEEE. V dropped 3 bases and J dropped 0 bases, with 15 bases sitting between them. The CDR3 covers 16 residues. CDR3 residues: CASSSLGQFMNTEAFF. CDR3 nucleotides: TGTGCCAGCAGCTCCCTTGGACAGTTTATGAACACTGAAGCTTTCTTT.

The CDR3 is CASSTGQGAGKNIQYF. In nucleotides, the CDR3 is TGCGCCAGCAGCACGGGACAGGGGGCCGGCAAAAACATTCAGTACTTC. This chain links TRBV5-1 with TRBJ2-4; 12 bases agree with TRBD1. The germline V gene encodes CDR1 SGHRS and CDR2 YFSETQ. The CDR3 is 16 residues long. Unmatched junction bases numbered 5, after V lost 4 bases and J lost 3 bases.

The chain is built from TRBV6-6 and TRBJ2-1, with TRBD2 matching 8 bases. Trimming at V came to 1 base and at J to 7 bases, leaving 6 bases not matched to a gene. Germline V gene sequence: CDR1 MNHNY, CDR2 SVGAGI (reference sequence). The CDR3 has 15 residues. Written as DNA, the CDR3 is TGTGCCAGCAGTTACTACAGCGGGGGCTCGAATGAGCAGTTCTTC. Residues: CASSYYSGGSNEQFF.

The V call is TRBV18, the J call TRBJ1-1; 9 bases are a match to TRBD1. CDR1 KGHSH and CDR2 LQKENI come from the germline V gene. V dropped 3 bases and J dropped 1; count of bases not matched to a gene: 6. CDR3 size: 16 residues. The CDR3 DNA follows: TGTGCCAGCTCACCCGGGACAGGGACTAAGAACACTGAAGCTTTCTTT. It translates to CASSPGTGTKNTEAFF.

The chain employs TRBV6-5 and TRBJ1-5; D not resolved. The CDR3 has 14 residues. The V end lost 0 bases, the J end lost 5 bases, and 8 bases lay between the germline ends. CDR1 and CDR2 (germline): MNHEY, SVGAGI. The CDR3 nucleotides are TGTGCCAGCAGTTACTCCTTAGTGGATCAGCCCCAGCATTTT. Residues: CASSYSLVDQPQHF.

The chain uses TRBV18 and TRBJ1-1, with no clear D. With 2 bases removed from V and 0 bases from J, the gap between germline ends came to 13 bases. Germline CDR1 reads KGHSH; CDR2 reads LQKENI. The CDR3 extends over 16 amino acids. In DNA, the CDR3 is TGTGCCAGCTCACCAAAGAACGAAGGTTTGAACACTGAAGCTTTCTTT. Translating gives CASSPKNEGLNTEAFF.

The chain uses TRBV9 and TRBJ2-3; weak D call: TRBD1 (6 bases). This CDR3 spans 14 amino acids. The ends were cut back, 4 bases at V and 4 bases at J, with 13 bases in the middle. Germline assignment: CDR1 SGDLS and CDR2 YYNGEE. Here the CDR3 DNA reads TGTGCCAGCAGCCCAACGACAGGTTCAGATACGCAGTATTTT. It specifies CASSPTTGSDTQYF.

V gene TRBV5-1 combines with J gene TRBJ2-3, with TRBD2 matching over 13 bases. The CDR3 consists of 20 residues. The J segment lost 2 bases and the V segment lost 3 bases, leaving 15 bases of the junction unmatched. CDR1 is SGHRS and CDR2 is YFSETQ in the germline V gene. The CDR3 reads CASSSKGLAGLPPPTDTQYF. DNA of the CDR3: TGCGCCAGCAGCTCCAAGGGACTAGCGGGGCTCCCACCGCCCACAGATACGCAGTATTTT.

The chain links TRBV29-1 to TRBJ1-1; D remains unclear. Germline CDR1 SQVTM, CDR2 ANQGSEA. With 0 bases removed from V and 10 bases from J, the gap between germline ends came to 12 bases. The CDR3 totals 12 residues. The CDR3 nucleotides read TGCAGCGTTGAAGATCAACGGGTAGGAGCTTTCTTT. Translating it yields CSVEDQRVGAFF.

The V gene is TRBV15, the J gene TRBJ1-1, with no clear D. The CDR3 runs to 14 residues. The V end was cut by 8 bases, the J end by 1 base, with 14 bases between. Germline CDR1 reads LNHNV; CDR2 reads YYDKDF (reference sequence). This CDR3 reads CATRFERANTEAFF. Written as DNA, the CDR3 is TGTGCCACCCGGTTCGAGCGGGCGAACACTGAAGCTTTCTTT. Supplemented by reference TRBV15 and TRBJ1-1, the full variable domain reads DAMVIQNPRYQVTQFGKPVTLSCSQTLNHNVMYWYQQKSSQAPKLLFHYYDKDFNNEADTPDNFQSRRPNTSFCFLDIRSPGLGDTAMYLCATRFERANTEAFFGQGTRLTVV.

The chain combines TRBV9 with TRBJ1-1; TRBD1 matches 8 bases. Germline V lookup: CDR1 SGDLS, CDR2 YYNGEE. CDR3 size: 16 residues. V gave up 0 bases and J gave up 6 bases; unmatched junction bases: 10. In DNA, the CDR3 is TGTGCCAGCAGCGTAGCGGGTGGACAGGGTCCCCCTGAAGCTTTCTTT. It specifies CASSVAGGQGPPEAFF.

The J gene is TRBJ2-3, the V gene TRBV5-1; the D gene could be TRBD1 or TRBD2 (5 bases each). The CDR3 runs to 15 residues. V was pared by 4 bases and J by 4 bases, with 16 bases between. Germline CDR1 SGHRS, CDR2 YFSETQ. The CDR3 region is CASSLGDVGADTQYF. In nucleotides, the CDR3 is TGCGCCAGCAGCCTCGGGGACGTTGGCGCAGATACGCAGTATTTT. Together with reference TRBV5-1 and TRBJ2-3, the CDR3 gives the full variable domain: KAGVTQTPRYLIKTRGQQVTLSCSPISGHRSVSWYQQTPGQGLQFLFEYFSETQRNKGNFPGRFSGRQFSNSRSEMNVSTLELGDSALYLCASSLGDVGADTQYFGPGTRLTVL.

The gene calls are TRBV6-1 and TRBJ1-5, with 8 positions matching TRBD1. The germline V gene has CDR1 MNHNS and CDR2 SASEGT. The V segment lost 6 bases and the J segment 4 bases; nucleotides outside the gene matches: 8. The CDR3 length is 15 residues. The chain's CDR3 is CASRRGQAPNQPQHF. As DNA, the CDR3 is TGTGCCAGCAGGAGGGGACAGGCGCCAAATCAGCCCCAGCATTTT.